The subject of this entry is one TCR beta chain. Its antigen remains unknown. Germline CDR1 SGHDT, CDR2 YYEEEE. CDR3 size: 16 residues. V lost 1 base to trimming and J lost 4 bases, with 17 bases between them. These data originate in a study of response to subunit inactivated influenza vaccine. Study observations and caveats: Each seasonal flu vaccination may recruit only limited new T cells, authors suggested.

MiXCR, run by TCRdb on the RT-PCR reads, gives a single entry per CDR3 protein. The profile covers about 830,000 distinct CDR3 sequences, with less than 20% appearing a single time and approximately 10% taken by the ten largest. The sequence came from a man between 50 and 59 years old who received an inactivated influenza vaccine. Here the sequenced sample was PBMCs from blood, taken 4 to 6 days after vaccination. The V gene is TRBV5-6, the J gene TRBJ1-2; TRBD1 is a possible D gene (5 bases). This CDR3 reads CASSLHPGTDAYGYTF. In DNA form, the CDR3 reads TGTGCCAGCAGCTTGCACCCCGGGACGGACGCCTATGGCTACACCTTC.